In its sample, the clone carrying this T cell receptor (beta chain) was seen once. The record originates from a study of T cell changes during pregnancy in multiple sclerosis. The repertoire was sequenced with immunoSEQ multiplex PCR; TCRdb's copy has only in-frame clones and lacks some. Among just under 40,000 clones, 90% were seen once, and the ten largest hold roughly 0.5%. Trimming removed 0 bases at V and 0 bases at J, with 7 bases between. CDR1 is SGDLS, CDR2 YYNGEE, per germline. CDR3 length: 15 residues. The material was CD4+ T cells from peripheral blood mononuclear cells, obtained in the first trimester of pregnancy. The rearrangement uses TRBV9 and TRBJ2-1; D is unresolved. This TCR was sampled from a female donor in good health, enrolled as a control in a pregnancy study. The CDR3, as DNA: TGTGCCAGCAGCGTAGACCGGAGCTCCTACAATGAGCAGTTCTTC. It is translated as CASSVDRSSYNEQFF.